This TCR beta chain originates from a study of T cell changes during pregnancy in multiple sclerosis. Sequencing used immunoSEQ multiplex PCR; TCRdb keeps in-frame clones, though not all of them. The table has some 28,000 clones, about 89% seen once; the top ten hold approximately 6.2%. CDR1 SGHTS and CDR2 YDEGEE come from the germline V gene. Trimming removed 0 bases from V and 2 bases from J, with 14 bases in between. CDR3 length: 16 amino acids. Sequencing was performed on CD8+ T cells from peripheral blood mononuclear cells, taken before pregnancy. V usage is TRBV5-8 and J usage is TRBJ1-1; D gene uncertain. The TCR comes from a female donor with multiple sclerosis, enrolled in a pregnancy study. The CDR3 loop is CASSLGGGVTNTEAFF. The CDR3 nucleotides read TGTGCCAGCAGCTTGGGAGGCGGGGTCACCAACACTGAAGCTTTCTTT.